Below are 9 T cell receptor beta chains sequenced from a single sample in a study of identifying expanded T cells in peripheral blood. Only in-frame clones appear in the TCRdb table, and some are missing; sequencing was by immunoSEQ multiplex PCR. The table records 95,000 to 100,000 clones, roughly 89% of them present only once. The material sequenced was blood. Receptors originate from a person aged 18 to 69 in good health.

The chain employs TRBV9 and TRBJ1-2, with D maybe TRBD1 (6 bases). The CDR3 has 13 residues. The germline V and J ends were trimmed by 10 bases and 8 bases, with 21 bases remaining between them. The V gene's germline CDR1 is SGDLS and CDR2 YYNGEE. CDR3 DNA sequence: TGTGCCTCGGGGGGCGCCCGCCCTCGGGGCTACACCTTC. This codes for CASGGARPRGYTF.

As regards this clone: Other DNA sequences in the same sample also yield this CDR3. The chain couples TRBV9 to TRBJ2-2; D is undetermined. CDR1 and CDR2 from the germline V gene are SGDLS and YYNGEE. The CDR3 is 14 amino acids. V was clipped by 0 bases and J by 2 bases, with 5 bases between them. CDR3 DNA sequence: TGTGCCAGCAGCGTAGGAGATAACACCGGGGAGCTGTTTTTT. Encoded protein: CASSVGDNTGELFF.

The J gene is TRBJ2-7, the V gene TRBV23-1; 9 positions agree with TRBD1. TRBV23-1 falls under the ORF class, with uncertain function. The CDR3 sequence is 17 residues long. The J segment lost 2 bases and the V segment lost 4 bases, leaving 12 bases of the junction unmatched. The DNA for the CDR3 is TGCGCCAGCAGTCCCGGGACAGGGAAGGGGTCTACCTACGAGCAGTACTTC. Translating it yields CASSPGTGKGSTYEQYF.

The V call is TRBV27, the J call TRBJ1-6; D unclear. Trimming took 6 bases from V and 10 from J, leaving 13 bases between them. This CDR3 contains 13 residues. From germline, CDR1 is MNHEY and CDR2 SMNVEV (reference sequence). The CDR3 DNA follows: TGTGCCAGCAGCTATAAACGAGAGTCACCCCTCCACTTT. Its translation: CASSYKRESPLHF.

This clone occurred once. The rearrangement uses TRBV7-9 and TRBJ2-7, with D perhaps matching TRBD2 (7 bases). This CDR3 has 16 residues. From germline, CDR1 is SEHNR and CDR2 FQNEAQ (reference sequence). V was cut by 1 base and J by 1 base, with 14 bases left in between. The CDR3 is CASSLVGGRGSYEQYF. CDR3 DNA sequence: TGTGCCAGCAGCTTAGTGGGGGGGCGCGGATCCTACGAGCAGTACTTC.

The gene calls are TRBV5-4 and TRBJ2-7, with D unresolved. This CDR3 spans 15 amino acids. Trimming took off 4 bases at V and 3 bases at J, with 17 bases between the two ends. CDR1 and CDR2 from the germline V gene are SGHNT and YYREEE (reference sequence). The CDR3 DNA is TGTGCCAGCAGCCCCGGCCCACACGGCGGCTACGAGCAGTACTTC. This encodes CASSPGPHGGYEQYF.

This CDR3 reads CASSPEGGRDDTIYF. The CDR3, as DNA: TGTGCCAGCTCACCCGAAGGAGGGAGGGACGACACCATATATTTT. This chain connects TRBV18 to TRBJ1-3, with a possible D match to TRBD1 (5 bases). Germline lookup yields CDR1 KGHSH and CDR2 LQKENI. Deletions cut 3 bases from V and 8 bases from J, with 17 bases between. The CDR3 totals 15 residues. Combining the CDR3 with reference TRBV18 and TRBJ1-3 gives the whole variable domain NAGVMQNPRHLVRRRGQEARLRCSPMKGHSHVYWYRQLPEEGLKFMVYLQKENIIDESGMPKERFSAEFPKEGPSILRIQQVVRGDSAAYFCASSPEGGRDDTIYFGEGSWLTVV.

This clone was found a few times. The chain employs TRBV6-5 and TRBJ1-2; D is undetermined. The CDR3 runs to 10 residues. Trimming left V 7 bases short and J 8 bases short, with 8 bases between. CDR1 is MNHEY and CDR2 is SVGAGI in the germline V gene. CDR3 nucleotide sequence: TGTGCCAGCAAAGGGAACGGCTACACCTTC. This codes for CASKGNGYTF.

The chain couples TRBV5-4 to TRBJ2-1; 14 nucleotides align to TRBD2. CDR1 is SGHNT and CDR2 is YYREEE in the germline V gene (reference sequence). This CDR3 spans 17 amino acids. J was trimmed by 10 bases and V by 4 bases; bases with no gene match: 13. The CDR3 here is CASSLGTSGGYRLEQFF. CDR3 nucleotide sequence: TGTGCCAGCAGCCTAGGGACTAGCGGGGGTTATCGGCTCGAGCAGTTCTTC.